A single sample is the source of the 25 T cell receptor beta chains below, sequenced in a study of blood T cell repertoires in COVID-19. Sequencing was performed with immunoSEQ multiplex PCR; in TCRdb, only in-frame clones are kept and a portion is missing. This table has more than 25,000 clones, around 84% appearing once. The source material was peripheral blood. The receptors stem from a human donor in a cohort sampled during active COVID-19.

This chain uses TRBV7-9 with TRBJ2-2; TRBD1 aligns across 8 bases. CDR3 size: 16 residues. CDR1 SEHNR and CDR2 FQNEAQ come from the germline V gene (reference sequence). V shed 0 bases, J shed 6 bases, and the junction held 6 bases outside the gene matches. The chain's CDR3 is CASSLAGDRTAGELFF. The CDR3, as DNA: TGTGCCAGCAGCTTAGCGGGGGACAGGACGGCCGGGGAGCTGTTTTTT.

The chain has TRBV10-3 and TRBJ2-1, with D possibly being TRBD2 (5 bases). V dropped 4 bases and J dropped 9 bases, with 13 bases sitting between them. The CDR3 contains 13 residues. CDR1 is ENHRY, CDR2 SYGVKD, per germline. The CDR3 sequence is CAISVALASEQFF. The CDR3 nucleotides are TGTGCCATCAGTGTAGCGCTCGCGAGTGAGCAGTTCTTC.

The genes are TRBV20-1 and TRBJ2-7; the match to TRBD1 covers 7 bases. The CDR3 has 15 residues. The trim removed 3 bases at V and 0 bases at J, leaving 8 bases unmatched. CDR1 and CDR2 from the germline V gene are DFQATT and SNEGSKA (reference sequence). In nucleotides, the CDR3 is TGCAGTGCTAGTGACGGGACAGCCCGCTCCTACGAGCAGTACTTC. Its protein is CSASDGTARSYEQYF.

The rearrangement joins TRBV5-1 to TRBJ1-1; D remains ambiguous. The germline V gene encodes CDR1 SGHRS and CDR2 YFSETQ. The CDR3 runs to 16 residues. V lost 0 bases and J lost 0, with 12 bases in between. The CDR3 coding sequence is TGCGCCAGCAGCTTGGAACCCAGGAGGTTGAACACTGAAGCTTTCTTT. It specifies CASSLEPRRLNTEAFF.

This chain links TRBV3-1 (or the pseudogene TRBV3-2) with TRBJ2-2; D is perhaps TRBD1 (5 bases). Trimming stripped 6 bases from V and 7 bases from J, with 18 bases between. There are 15 residues in the CDR3. Germline loops: CDR1 LGHDT, CDR2 YNNKEL (reference sequence). The CDR3 DNA sequence: TGTGCCAGCAGAGGGGTGAGCTGGTCGGGCGGGGAGCTGTTTTTT. Translating gives CASRGVSWSGGELFF.

The chain couples TRBV19 to TRBJ1-6; a possible D gene is TRBD1 (6 bases). The CDR3 sequence is 16 residues long. CDR1 and CDR2 from the germline V gene are LNHDA and SQIVND (reference sequence). V dropped 1 base and J dropped 8 bases, with 15 bases sitting between them. The CDR3 DNA sequence: TGTGCCAGTAGTATAGGGGGACAAGGAGACCATTCACCCCTCCACTTT. It translates to CASSIGGQGDHSPLHF.

This chain links TRBV6-5 with TRBJ1-1; 7 bases agree with TRBD1. With 7 bases clipped from V and 5 bases from J, the junction kept 4 bases outside the gene matches. The CDR3 consists of 12 residues. Germline CDR1 is MNHEY and CDR2 is SVGAGI. DNA for the CDR3: TGTGCCAGCAATCCAGGGGGGACTGAAGCTTTCTTT. Protein product: CASNPGGTEAFF.

This clone was seen a handful of times. The chain carries TRBV5-1 and TRBJ2-5, with a possible D match to TRBD1 (6 bases). The germline gives CDR1 SGHRS, CDR2 YFSETQ. This CDR3 is built from 14 residues. The V end lost 0 bases, the J end lost 4 bases, and 10 bases lay between the germline ends. The CDR3 nucleotides read TGCGCCAGCAGCTTGGAAGGGGGTCGAGAGACCCAGTACTTC. Translating it yields CASSLEGGRETQYF.

The chain combines TRBV5-4 with TRBJ2-6, with D tentatively TRBD1 (6 bases). The germline V and J ends were trimmed by 3 bases and 4 bases, with 8 bases remaining between them. The CDR3 runs 14 residues. CDR1 SGHNT and CDR2 YYREEE come from the germline V gene (reference sequence). The CDR3: CASSSGAGANVLTF. CDR3 DNA sequence: TGTGCCAGCAGCTCAGGGGCCGGGGCCAACGTCCTGACTTTC.

The chain combines TRBV7-9 with TRBJ1-1; no reliable D call. Looked up from germline, CDR1 is SEHNR and CDR2 is FQNEAQ (reference sequence). V was trimmed by 4 bases and J by 0 bases, leaving 6 bases between them. This CDR3 is 13 amino acids long. CDR3: CASSSIMNTEAFF. The CDR3 DNA reads as TGTGCCAGCAGCTCCATCATGAACACTGAAGCTTTCTTT.

The chain joins TRBV7-9 to TRBJ1-2; D is possibly TRBD1 (5 bases). This CDR3 is 14 amino acids long. The germline V gene encodes CDR1 SEHNR and CDR2 FQNEAQ (reference sequence). V dropped 1 base and J dropped 8 bases, with 14 bases sitting between them. CDR3 bases: TGTGCCAGCAGCTTAGGGACACCCGTCGGGGGCTACACCTTC. This gives the protein CASSLGTPVGGYTF.

This chain connects TRBV5-4 to TRBJ2-4; maybe TRBD1 (8 bases). The V gene lost 3 bases and the J gene lost 9 bases, with 25 bases spanning the gap. This CDR3 spans 17 amino acids. The germline V gene has CDR1 SGHNT and CDR2 YYREEE (reference sequence). CDR3 sequence reads: CASSSLGQGGSGGIQYF. For the CDR3, the DNA is TGTGCCAGCAGCTCGCTCGGACAGGGAGGTTCGGGGGGCATTCAGTACTTC.

The chain employs TRBV7-2 and TRBJ2-4; 7 bases line up with TRBD2. With 3 bases clipped from V and 5 bases from J, the junction kept 4 bases outside the gene matches. The CDR3 loop spans 14 amino acids. CDR1 is SGHTA and CDR2 is FQGNSA in the germline V gene. This chain's CDR3 is CASSLSREQNIQYF. The DNA for the CDR3 is TGTGCCAGCAGCTTGTCGCGGGAGCAAAACATTCAGTACTTC.

The chain uses TRBV7-9 and TRBJ2-3; D gene uncertain. This CDR3 is built from 14 residues. Germline V gene lookup returns CDR1 SEHNR and CDR2 FQNEAQ (reference sequence). Trimming took 3 bases from V and 6 from J, leaving 13 bases between them. DNA for the CDR3: TGTGCCAGCAGCTTTACGCCGGCCGGGGATACGCAGTATTTT. It encodes CASSFTPAGDTQYF.

The chain recombines TRBV19 with TRBJ1-6; 7 nucleotides match TRBD1. CDR1 and CDR2 from the germline V gene are LNHDA and SQIVND (reference sequence). The CDR3 is made up of 14 amino acids. V lost 7 bases and J lost 7; bases outside the gene matches: 7. CDR3 bases: TGTGCCAGTATTGACAGGGTTAGGAATTCACCCCTCCACTTT. Translated, it gives CASIDRVRNSPLHF.

The chain couples TRBV7-3 to TRBJ2-5, with 7 positions matching TRBD2. The V segment lost 5 bases and the J segment 5 bases; nucleotides outside the gene matches: 5. The germline V gene encodes CDR1 SGHTA and CDR2 FQGTGA. CDR3 size: 13 residues. The chain's CDR3 is CASSRGVRETQYF. The CDR3 DNA sequence: TGTGCCAGCAGCCGGGGGGTGCGGGAGACCCAGTACTTC.

The J gene is TRBJ1-2, the V gene TRBV11-2; 8 nucleotides agree with TRBD1. Trimming at V came to 0 bases and at J to 8 bases, leaving 2 bases not matched to a gene. The CDR3 consists of 13 residues. The germline V gene has CDR1 SGHAT and CDR2 FQNNGV. CDR3 in DNA: TGTGCCAGCAGCTTAGACAGGGGGCGAGGCTACACCTTC. Its translation is CASSLDRGRGYTF.

J is TRBJ2-1 and V is TRBV5-4; D is ambiguous. Between the trimmed V and J ends, which lost 4 bases and 6 bases, there was a span of 14 bases. CDR1 is SGHNT and CDR2 is YYREEE in the germline V gene (reference sequence). This CDR3 comprises 14 residues. CDR3 DNA: TGTGCCAGCAGCCCCGCGGCCCCCTCCAATGAGCAGTTCTTC. It encodes CASSPAAPSNEQFF.

The CDR3 here is CASRVVVVLYTGELFF. The CDR3 DNA reads TGTGCCAGCAGGGTCGTGGTTGTCCTATACACCGGGGAGCTGTTTTTT. The rearrangement uses TRBV6-4 and TRBJ2-2; D is ambiguous. Germline V gives CDR1 MRHNA, CDR2 SNTAGT. This CDR3 is built from 16 residues. The ends were cut back, 6 bases at V and 3 bases at J, with 17 bases in the middle.

V usage is TRBV9 and J usage is TRBJ2-3; 7 nucleotides match TRBD1. This CDR3 is 15 amino acids long. After removal of 2 bases from V and 5 bases from J, the junction contained 8 bases not matched to a gene. Germline V gene lookup returns CDR1 SGDLS and CDR2 YYNGEE. CDR3 in DNA: TGTGCCAGCAGCGTCGCTTCAGGGGGTAAAGATACGCAGTATTTT. This translates into CASSVASGGKDTQYF. The full variable domain, with the rest looked up from reference TRBV9 and TRBJ2-3, is DSGVTQTPKHLITATGQRVTLRCSPRSGDLSVYWYQQSLDQGLQFLIQYYNGEERAKGNILERFSAQQFPDLHSELNLSSLELGDSALYFCASSVASGGKDTQYFGPGTRLTVL.

Only a few counts were recorded for this clone. The chain joins TRBV7-3 to TRBJ1-6, with a weak D call TRBD1 (6 bases). V was shortened by 6 bases and J by 6 bases, with 12 bases between the two germline ends. This CDR3 spans 14 amino acids. Germline assignment: CDR1 SGHTA and CDR2 FQGTGA. CDR3 loop: CASRSGTSNSPLHF. The CDR3 nucleotides are TGTGCCAGCAGGTCCGGGACAAGTAATTCACCCCTCCACTTT.

The rearrangement uses TRBV7-9 and TRBJ2-5, with 7 bases matching TRBD2. CDR3 size: 14 residues. The germline V gene has CDR1 SEHNR and CDR2 FQNEAQ (reference sequence). The V and J ends lost 6 bases and 1 base, in that order; junction bases with no gene match: 5. CDR3 sequence (DNA): TGTGCCAGCAGGGGCACGGGGGGCCAAGAGACCCAGTACTTC. Its translation: CASRGTGGQETQYF.

V is TRBV18 and J is TRBJ1-5; a possible D gene is TRBD1 (6 bases). V shed 4 bases and J shed 4 bases, with 17 bases lying between them. Germline V gives CDR1 KGHSH, CDR2 LQKENI. The CDR3 consists of 16 residues. For the CDR3, the DNA is TGTGCCAGCTCACACGGCGGGGGACATGGTAATCAGCCCCAGCATTTT. Protein sequence: CASSHGGGHGNQPQHF.

This clone was seen only once. The chain has TRBV11-2 and TRBJ2-3; 10 nucleotides align to TRBD2. Germline V gene data show CDR1 as SGHAT and CDR2 as FQNNGV. CDR3 length equals 15 residues. With 2 bases clipped from V and 5 bases from J, the junction kept 4 bases outside the gene matches. Here the CDR3 DNA reads TGTGCCAGCAGCTTATTAGCGGGGGGACAAGATACGCAGTATTTT. Translation: CASSLLAGGQDTQYF.

A note on this clone: A read error may account for a junction end that differs from germline. The J gene is TRBJ2-3, the V gene TRBV7-7; TRBD1 might be the D (5 bases). This CDR3 comprises 15 residues. Germline CDR1 is SSHAT and CDR2 is FNYEAQ (reference sequence). The CDR3 region is CASSLDNRRTDTQYF. The CDR3 DNA follows: TGTGCTAGCAGCTTAGATAACAGGCGCACAGATACGCAGTATTTT. Full variable domain (missing parts from reference TRBV7-7 and TRBJ2-3): GAGVSQSPRYKVTKRGQDVTLRCDPISSHATLYWYQQALGQGPEFLTYFNYEAQPDKSGLPSDRFSAERPEGSISTLTIQRTEQRDSAMYRCASSLDNRRTDTQYFGPGTRLTVL.